What follows is one T cell receptor (beta chain) and its context. What it recognizes is unknown. The data were taken from a study of CD4+ T cells in melanoma. General study results and limits: In melanoma, neoantigen-specific CD4+ T cells reportedly differed in differentiation state. CD8+ T cell, macrophage and B cell function reportedly correlated with neoantigen-specific CD4+ T cells.

This table comes from immunoSEQ multiplex PCR, and its TCRdb copy is limited to in-frame clones, with some not included. The table lists roughly 150,000 clones, nearly 95% of them singletons. The CDR3 is 13 amino acids. Trimming stripped 3 bases from V and 4 bases from J, with 9 bases between. The germline V gene encodes CDR1 SGHTA and CDR2 FQGNSA. This rearrangement joins TRBV7-2 to TRBJ1-2; D gene unclear. The sequence derives from a human donor with melanoma. The CDR3 nucleotides read TGTGCCAGCAGCTTCGGACTCATCTATGGCTACACCTTC. It specifies CASSFGLIYGYTF.